Reported below is one T cell receptor beta chain. The antigen is undetermined. The sample comes from a study of T cells in localized non-small cell lung cancer. Some clones are missing from TCRdb's copy, which holds only in-frame ones; the method was immunoSEQ multiplex PCR. The data show 50,000 or so clones, around 82% seen once. Study-level points and caveats: Uninvolved nearby lung showed the greatest T cell clonality, exceeding that found in tumor.

The clonotype originates from a woman aged 40-69 years with stage II lung adenocarcinoma. The sequenced sample was PBMCs, obtained before any cancer treatment.

The CDR3: CASSFSLLQTEAFF. CDR3 nucleotide sequence: TGTGCCAGCAGTTTCTCCCTGTTGCAAACTGAAGCTTTCTTT. V and J are TRBV28 and TRBJ1-1; D remains ambiguous. The CDR3 has 14 residues. Germline V gene data show CDR1 as MDHEN and CDR2 as SYDVKM. Trimming cost V 3 bases and J 5 bases, with 13 bases left between them.